Reported below is one T cell receptor beta chain. This sample was taken from a study of OX40 agonist ivuxolimab in advanced cancers. At the level of the study: Age averaged around 60 years (range 23 to 79), and 70% to 85% were male.

Sequencing used immunoSEQ multiplex PCR; TCRdb keeps in-frame clones, though not all of them. The sample lists about 6,500 clones; just under 70% were seen once. This CDR3 has 18 residues. V was pared by 3 bases and J by 1 base, with 7 bases of the junction left unmatched. Germline lookup yields CDR1 LNHDA and CDR2 SQIVND (reference sequence). The sample here was CD4+ or CD8+ T cells sorted from blood, taken in a trial of the OX40 agonist ivuxolimab. The TCR was taken from an adult with an advanced solid tumor such as melanoma, head and neck, liver or kidney cancer. This chain joins TRBV19 and TRBJ2-2; 11 bases match TRBD2. The CDR3 region is CASSIGLAGGLNTGELFF. As DNA, the CDR3 is TGTGCCAGTAGTATTGGGCTAGCGGGAGGACTGAACACCGGGGAGCTGTTTTTT.